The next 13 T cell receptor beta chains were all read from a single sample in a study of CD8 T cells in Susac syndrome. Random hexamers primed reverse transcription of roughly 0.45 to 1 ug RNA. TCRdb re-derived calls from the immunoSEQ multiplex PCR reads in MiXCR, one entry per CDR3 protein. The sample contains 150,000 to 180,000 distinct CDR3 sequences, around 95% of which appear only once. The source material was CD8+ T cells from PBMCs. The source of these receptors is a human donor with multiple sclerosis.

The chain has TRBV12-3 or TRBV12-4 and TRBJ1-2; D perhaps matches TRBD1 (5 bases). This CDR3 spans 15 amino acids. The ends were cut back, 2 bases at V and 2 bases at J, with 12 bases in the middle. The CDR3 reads CASSLWPAGNYGYTF. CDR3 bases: TGTGCCAGCAGTTTATGGCCGGCAGGGAACTATGGCTACACCTTC.

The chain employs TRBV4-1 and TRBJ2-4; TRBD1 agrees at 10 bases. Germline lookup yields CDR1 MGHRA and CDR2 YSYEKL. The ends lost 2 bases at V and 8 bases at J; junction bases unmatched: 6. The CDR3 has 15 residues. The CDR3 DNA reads TGCGCCAGCAGCCAAAGACAGGGGGCAATGGACATTCAGTACTTC. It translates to CASSQRQGAMDIQYF.

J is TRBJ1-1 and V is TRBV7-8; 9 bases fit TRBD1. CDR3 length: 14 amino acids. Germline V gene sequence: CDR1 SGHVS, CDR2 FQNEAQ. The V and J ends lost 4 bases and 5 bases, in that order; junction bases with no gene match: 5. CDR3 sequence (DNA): TGTGCCAGCAGCTGGGGACAGGGTCGAACTGAAGCTTTCTTT. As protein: CASSWGQGRTEAFF.

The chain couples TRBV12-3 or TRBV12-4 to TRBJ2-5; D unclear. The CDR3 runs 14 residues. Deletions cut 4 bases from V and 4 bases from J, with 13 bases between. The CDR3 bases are TGTGCCAGCAGTTCCCTTGGGCCTCGAGAGACCCAGTACTTC. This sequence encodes CASSSLGPRETQYF.

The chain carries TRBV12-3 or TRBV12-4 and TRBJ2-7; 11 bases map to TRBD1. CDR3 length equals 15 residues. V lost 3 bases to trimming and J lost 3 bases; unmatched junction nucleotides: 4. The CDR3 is CASSLGQGDLYEQYV. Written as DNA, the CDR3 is TGTGCCAGCAGTTTGGGACAGGGGGACCTCTACGAGCAGTACGTC.

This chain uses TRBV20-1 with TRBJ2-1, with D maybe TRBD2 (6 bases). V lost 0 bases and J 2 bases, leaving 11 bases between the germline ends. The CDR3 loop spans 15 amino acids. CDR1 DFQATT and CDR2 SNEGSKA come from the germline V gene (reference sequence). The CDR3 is CSARDGTGAYNEQFF. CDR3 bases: TGCAGTGCTAGAGATGGGACGGGGGCCTACAATGAGCAGTTCTTC.

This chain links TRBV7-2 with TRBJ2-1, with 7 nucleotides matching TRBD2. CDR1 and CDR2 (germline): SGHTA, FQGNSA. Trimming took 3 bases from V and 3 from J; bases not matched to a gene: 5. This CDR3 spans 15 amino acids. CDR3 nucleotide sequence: TGTGCCAGCAGCTTCCAGGCGGGGGTCTACAATGAGCAGTTCTTC. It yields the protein CASSFQAGVYNEQFF. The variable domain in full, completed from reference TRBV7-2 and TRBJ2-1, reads GAGVSQSPSNKVTEKGKDVELRCDPISGHTALYWYRQSLGQGLEFLIYFQGNSAPDKSGLPSDRFSAERTGGSVSTLTIQRTQQEDSAVYLCASSFQAGVYNEQFFGPGTRLTVL.

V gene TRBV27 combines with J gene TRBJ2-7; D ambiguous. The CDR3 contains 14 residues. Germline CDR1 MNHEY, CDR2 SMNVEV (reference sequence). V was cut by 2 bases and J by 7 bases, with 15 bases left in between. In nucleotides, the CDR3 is TGTGCCAGCAGTTTAGCGAGAGGAGTAGAAGAGCAGTACTTC. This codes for CASSLARGVEEQYF.

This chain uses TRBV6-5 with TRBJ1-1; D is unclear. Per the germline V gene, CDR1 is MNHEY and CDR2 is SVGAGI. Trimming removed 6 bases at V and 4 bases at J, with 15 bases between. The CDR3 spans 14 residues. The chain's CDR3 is CASRPGQRGTEAFF. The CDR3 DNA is TGTGCCAGCAGACCGGGCCAGCGGGGCACTGAAGCTTTCTTT.

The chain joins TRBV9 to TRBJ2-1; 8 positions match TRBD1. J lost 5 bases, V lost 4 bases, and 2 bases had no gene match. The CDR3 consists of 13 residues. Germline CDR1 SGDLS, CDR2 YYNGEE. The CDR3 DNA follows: TGTGCCAGCAGCTCAGGGGGCCACAATGAGCAGTTCTTC. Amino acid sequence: CASSSGGHNEQFF.

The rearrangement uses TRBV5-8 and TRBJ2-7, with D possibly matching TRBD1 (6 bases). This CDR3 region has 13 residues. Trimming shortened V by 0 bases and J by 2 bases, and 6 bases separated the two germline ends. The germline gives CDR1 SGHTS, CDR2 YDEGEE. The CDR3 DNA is TGTGCCAGCAGCTTGGGGGGGCCCTACGAGCAGTACGTC. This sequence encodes CASSLGGPYEQYV.

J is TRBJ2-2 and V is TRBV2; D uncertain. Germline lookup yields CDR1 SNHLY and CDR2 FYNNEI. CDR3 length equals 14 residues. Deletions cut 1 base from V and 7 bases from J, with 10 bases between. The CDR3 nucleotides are TGTGCCAGCAGTGAAGGCCTCTTACGCGGGGAGCTGTTTTTT. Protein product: CASSEGLLRGELFF.

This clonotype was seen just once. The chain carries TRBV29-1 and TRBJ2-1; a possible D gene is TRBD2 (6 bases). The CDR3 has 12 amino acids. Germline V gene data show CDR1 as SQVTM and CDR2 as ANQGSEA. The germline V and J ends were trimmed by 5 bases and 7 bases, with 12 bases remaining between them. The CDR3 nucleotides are TGCAGCGTTCGACTAGAGCGGAATGAGCAGTTCTTC. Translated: CSVRLERNEQFF.